Sequencing of this TCR beta chain was carried out in a study of T cells expressing NK-cell markers. Study-wide context: Most of the eight sequenced donors tested HCMV-seropositive; one tested seronegative. General observations from the study: A range of about 1.0-7.0% of CD8+ T cells consisted of dominant NKG2C+ clonotypes in more than five donors.

As to this clonotype: The antigen is unknown.

This CDR3 has 15 amino acids. From germline, CDR1 is LGHNT and CDR2 FRNRAP. TCRdb re-called the 5' RACE reads and catalogs CDR3 proteins one per entry, DNA excluded. The specimen's table records about 460,000 distinct CDR3 sequences. The chain joins TRBV12-5 to TRBJ2-7. The sequencing input was blood T cells: a sorted CD56 or NKG2C T cell subset, CD4+ or CD8+ T cells, or bulk PBMC T cells (not recorded which). The origin of this receptor is a woman aged 50 to 60 in good health. The CDR3 is CASGKTRTPAYEQYF. The whole variable domain, filled in from reference TRBV12-5 and TRBJ2-7, reads DARVTQTPRHKVTEMGQEVTMRCQPILGHNTVFWYRQTMMQGLELLAYFRNRAPLDDSGMPKDRFSAEMPDATLATLKIQPSEPRDSAVYFCASGKTRTPAYEQYFGPGTRLTVT.